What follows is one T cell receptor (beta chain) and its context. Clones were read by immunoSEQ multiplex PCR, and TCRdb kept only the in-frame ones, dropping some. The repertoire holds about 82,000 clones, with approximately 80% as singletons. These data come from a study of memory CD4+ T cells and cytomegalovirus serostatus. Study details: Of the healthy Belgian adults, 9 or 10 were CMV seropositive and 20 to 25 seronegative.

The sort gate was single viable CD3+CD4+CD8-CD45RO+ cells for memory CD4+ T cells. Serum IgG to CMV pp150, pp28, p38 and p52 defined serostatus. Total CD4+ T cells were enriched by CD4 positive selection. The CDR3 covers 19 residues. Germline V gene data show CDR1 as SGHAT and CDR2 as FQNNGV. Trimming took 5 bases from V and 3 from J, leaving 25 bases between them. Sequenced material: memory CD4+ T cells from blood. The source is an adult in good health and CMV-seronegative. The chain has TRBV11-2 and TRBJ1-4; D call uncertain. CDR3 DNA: TGTGCCAGCAGCACTCCCTTTATGTTGTTCGCGTCGGCTAATGAAAAACTGTTTTTT. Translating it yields CASSTPFMLFASANEKLFF.